This TCR beta chain was sequenced in a study of blood T cell repertoires in COVID-19. The CDR3 runs to 14 residues. Germline V gene sequence: CDR1 SGHNT, CDR2 YYREEE (reference sequence). Trimming removed 4 bases from V and 5 bases from J; junction bases left unmatched: 6. Repertoires were generated with immunoSEQ multiplex PCR, while TCRdb's copy carries only in-frame clones and drops some. The table shows over 130,000 clones, with 84% occurring only once. The V call is TRBV5-4, the J call TRBJ2-7, with 10 bases matching TRBD2. The clonotype originates from a man aged 25 to 40 with COVID-19, enrolled during active disease. The sample comprised peripheral blood. CDR3 protein: CASSPASGSNEQYF. The CDR3 region has the DNA TGTGCCAGCAGCCCCGCTAGCGGGAGTAACGAGCAGTACTTC.